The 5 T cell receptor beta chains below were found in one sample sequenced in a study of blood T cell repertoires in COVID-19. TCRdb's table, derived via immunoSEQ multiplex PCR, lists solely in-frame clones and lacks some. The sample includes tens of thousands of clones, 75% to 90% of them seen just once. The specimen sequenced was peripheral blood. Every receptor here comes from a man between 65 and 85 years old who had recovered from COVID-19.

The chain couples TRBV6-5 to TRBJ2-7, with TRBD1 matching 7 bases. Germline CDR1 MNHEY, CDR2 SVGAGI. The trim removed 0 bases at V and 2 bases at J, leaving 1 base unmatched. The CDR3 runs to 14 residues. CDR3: CASSYSGQTYEQYF. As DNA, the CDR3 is TGTGCCAGCAGTTACTCGGGACAGACCTACGAGCAGTACTTC.

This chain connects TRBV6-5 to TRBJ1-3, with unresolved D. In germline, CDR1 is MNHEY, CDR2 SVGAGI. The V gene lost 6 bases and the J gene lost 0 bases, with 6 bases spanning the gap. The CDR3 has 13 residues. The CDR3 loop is CASRPNSGNTIYF. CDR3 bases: TGTGCCAGCAGGCCTAACTCTGGAAACACCATATATTTT.

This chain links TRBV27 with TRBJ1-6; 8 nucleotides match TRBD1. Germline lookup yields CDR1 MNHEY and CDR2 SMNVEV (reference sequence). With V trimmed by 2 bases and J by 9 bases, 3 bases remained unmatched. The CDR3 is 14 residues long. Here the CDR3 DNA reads TGTGCCAGCAGTTTACAGGGGGCTGGTTCACCCCTCCACTTT. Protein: CASSLQGAGSPLHF.

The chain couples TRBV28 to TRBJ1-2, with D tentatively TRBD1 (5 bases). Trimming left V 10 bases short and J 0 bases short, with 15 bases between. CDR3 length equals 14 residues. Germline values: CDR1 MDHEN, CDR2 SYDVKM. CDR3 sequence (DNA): TGTGCCACGAAGGGGAAGTTAGCTAACTATGGCTACACCTTC. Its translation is CATKGKLANYGYTF.

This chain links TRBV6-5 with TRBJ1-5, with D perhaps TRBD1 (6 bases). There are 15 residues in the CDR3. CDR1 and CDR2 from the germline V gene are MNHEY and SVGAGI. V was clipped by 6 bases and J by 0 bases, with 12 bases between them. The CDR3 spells CASRAQGYSNQPQHF. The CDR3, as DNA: TGTGCCAGCAGGGCACAGGGATATAGCAATCAGCCCCAGCATTTT.